This T cell receptor (beta chain) was identified during a study of human T cells and chemical hapten exposure. Findings and limits, study-wide: Alopecia affected the donors, so their immune response may differ from healthy people's.

The CDR3 has 9 amino acids. Trimming cost V 4 bases and J 14 bases, with 8 bases left between them. Germline V lookup: CDR1 MNHNY, CDR2 SVGAGI (reference sequence). The library labeled individual cDNA molecules by adding unique molecular identifiers to them. TCRdb fed the RACE reads into MiXCR, producing one record per CDR3 protein. The data show under 400,000 distinct CDR3 sequences, roughly 5% seen once. Of note for this clonotype: Antigen unknown.

Regarding time point: pre-sensitization, week 0. Treatment specified: therapeutic diphenylcyclopropenone sensitization with weekly scalp DPC. This TCR derives from a woman aged 45 to 65 with alopecia areata. Some clones in this sample may be carry-over from other donors' samples. Sample: whole blood, taken in connection with sensitization to the hapten diphenylcyclopropenone (DPC). The rearrangement links TRBV6-6 to TRBJ1-1; D is uncertain. Written as DNA, the CDR3 is TGTGCCAGCAGTTCGGACGGGTTCTTT. It codes for CASSSDGFF.